This T cell receptor (beta chain) was sequenced in a study of blood T cell repertoires in COVID-19. The table came from immunoSEQ multiplex PCR; TCRdb's copy has only in-frame clones and leaves some out. The sample has hundreds of thousands of clones, approximately 87% seen once. The CDR3 loop spans 14 amino acids. The V and J ends lost 3 bases and 8 bases respectively, with 17 bases between them. CDR1 is SGDLS, CDR2 YYNGEE, per germline. The sequenced material came from peripheral blood. The chain has TRBV9 and TRBJ1-2, with D possibly being TRBD1 (6 bases). The clonotype comes from a woman aged 70-85 years with active or convalescent COVID-19. The CDR3 reads CASSATGRFGGYTF. The CDR3, as DNA: TGTGCCAGCAGCGCGACAGGAAGGTTCGGCGGCTACACCTTC.